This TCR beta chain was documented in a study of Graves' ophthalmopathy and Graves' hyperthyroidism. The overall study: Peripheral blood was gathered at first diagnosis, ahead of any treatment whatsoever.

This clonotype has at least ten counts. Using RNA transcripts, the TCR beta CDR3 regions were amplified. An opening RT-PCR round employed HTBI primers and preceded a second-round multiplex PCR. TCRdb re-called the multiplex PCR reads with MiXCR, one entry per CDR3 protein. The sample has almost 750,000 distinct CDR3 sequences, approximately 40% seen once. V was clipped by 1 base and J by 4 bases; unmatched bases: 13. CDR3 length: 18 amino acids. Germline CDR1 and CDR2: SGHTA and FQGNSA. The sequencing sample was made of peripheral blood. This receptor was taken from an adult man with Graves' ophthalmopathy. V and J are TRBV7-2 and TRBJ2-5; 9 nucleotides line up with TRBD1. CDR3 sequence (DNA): TGTGCCAGCAGCTTAGAGCACCAATGGGGACAGGGAGGAGAGACCCAGTACTTC. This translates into CASSLEHQWGQGGETQYF.